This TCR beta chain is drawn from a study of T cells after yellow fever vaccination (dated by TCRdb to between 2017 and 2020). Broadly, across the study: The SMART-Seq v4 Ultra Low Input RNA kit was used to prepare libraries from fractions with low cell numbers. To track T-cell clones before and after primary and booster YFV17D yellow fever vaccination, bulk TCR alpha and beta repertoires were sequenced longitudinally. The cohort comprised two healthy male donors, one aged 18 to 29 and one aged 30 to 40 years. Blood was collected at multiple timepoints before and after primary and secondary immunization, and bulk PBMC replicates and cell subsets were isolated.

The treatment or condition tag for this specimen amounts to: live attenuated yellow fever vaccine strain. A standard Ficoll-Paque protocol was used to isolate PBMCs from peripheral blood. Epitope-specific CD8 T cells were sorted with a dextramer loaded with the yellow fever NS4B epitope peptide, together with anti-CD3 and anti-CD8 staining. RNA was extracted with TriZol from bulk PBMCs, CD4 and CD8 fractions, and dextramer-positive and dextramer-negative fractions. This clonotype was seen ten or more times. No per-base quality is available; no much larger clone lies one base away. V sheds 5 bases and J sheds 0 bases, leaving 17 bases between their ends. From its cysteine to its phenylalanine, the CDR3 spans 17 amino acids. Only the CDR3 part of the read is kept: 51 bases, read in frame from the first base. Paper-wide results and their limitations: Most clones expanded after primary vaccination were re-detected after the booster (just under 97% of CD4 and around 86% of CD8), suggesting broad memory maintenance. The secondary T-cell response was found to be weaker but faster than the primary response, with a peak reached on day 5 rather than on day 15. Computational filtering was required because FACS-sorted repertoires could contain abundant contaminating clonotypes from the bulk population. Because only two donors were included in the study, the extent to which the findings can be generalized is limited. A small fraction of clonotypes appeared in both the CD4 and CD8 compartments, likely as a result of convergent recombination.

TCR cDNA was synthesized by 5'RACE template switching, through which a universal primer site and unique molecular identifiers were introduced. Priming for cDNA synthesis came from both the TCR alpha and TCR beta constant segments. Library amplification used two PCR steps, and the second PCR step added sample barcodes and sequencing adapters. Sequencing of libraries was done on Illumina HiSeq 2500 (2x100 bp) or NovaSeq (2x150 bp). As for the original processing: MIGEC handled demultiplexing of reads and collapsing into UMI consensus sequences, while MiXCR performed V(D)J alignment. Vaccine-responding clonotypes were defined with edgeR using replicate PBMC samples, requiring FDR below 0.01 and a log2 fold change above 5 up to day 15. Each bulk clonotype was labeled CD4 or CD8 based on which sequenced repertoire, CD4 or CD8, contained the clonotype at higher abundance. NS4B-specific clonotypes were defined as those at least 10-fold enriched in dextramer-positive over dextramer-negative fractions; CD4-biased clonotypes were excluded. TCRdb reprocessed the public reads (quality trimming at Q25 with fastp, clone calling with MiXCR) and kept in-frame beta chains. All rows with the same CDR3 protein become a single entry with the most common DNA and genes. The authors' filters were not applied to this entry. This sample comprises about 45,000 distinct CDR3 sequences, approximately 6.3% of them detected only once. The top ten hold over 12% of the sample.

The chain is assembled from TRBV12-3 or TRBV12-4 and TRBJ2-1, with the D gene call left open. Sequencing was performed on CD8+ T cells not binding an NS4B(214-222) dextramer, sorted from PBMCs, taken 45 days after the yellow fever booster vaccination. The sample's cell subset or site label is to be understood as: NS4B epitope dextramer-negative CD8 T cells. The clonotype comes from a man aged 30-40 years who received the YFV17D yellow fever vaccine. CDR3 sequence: CASSEISFPSSYNEQFF. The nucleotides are TGTGCCAGCAGTGAAATTTCTTTTCCCAGCTCCTACAATGAGCAGTTCTTC.